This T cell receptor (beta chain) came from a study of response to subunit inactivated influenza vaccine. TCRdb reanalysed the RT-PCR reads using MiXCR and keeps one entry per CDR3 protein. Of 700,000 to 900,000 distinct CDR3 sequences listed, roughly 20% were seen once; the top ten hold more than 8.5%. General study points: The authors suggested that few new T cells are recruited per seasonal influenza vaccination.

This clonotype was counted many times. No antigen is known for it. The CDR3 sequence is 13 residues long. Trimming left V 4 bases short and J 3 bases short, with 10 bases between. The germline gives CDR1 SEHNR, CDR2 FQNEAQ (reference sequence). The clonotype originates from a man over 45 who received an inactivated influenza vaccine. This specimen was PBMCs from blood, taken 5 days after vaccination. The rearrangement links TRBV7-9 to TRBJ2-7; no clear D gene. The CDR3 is CASSSGRYYEQYF. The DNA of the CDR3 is TGTGCCAGCAGCTCGGGCCGATACTACGAGCAGTACTTC.